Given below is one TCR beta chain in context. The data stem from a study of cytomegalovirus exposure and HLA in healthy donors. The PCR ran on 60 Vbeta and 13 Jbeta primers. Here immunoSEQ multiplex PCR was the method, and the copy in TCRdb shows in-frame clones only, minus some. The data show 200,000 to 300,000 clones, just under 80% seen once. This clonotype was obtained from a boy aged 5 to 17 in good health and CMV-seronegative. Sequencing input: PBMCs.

This CDR3 reads CAWRETEDTEAFF. CDR3 nucleotides: TGTGCCTGGAGAGAAACTGAGGACACTGAAGCTTTCTTT. The genes are TRBV30 and TRBJ1-1; D is unresolved. CDR1 GTSNPN and CDR2 SVGIG come from the germline V gene (reference sequence). The ends were cut back, 3 bases at V and 3 bases at J, with 11 bases in the middle. The CDR3 contains 13 residues. Drawing the rest from reference TRBV30 and TRBJ1-1, the complete variable domain is SQTIHQWPATLVQPVGSPLSLECTVEGTSNPNLYWYRQAAGRGLQLLFYSVGIGQISSEVPQNLSASRPQDRQFILSSKKLLLSDSGFYLCAWRETEDTEAFFGQGTRLTVV.